These 10 T cell receptor beta chains were all obtained from the same sample, sequenced in a study of post-analysis software for immune sequencing data. Notes on the study in general: Compared with controls, patients had more of 4 or 5 TRBV segments, including TRBV5-6, TRBV5-1 and TRBV20-1.

Prepared libraries of TCR beta cDNA carried unique molecular identifiers. One entry per CDR3 protein, called by TCRdb with MiXCR from the PCR reads. The sample lists around 710,000 distinct CDR3 sequences, about 43% seen once, with approximately 5% in the top ten. Their antigens remain unidentified. The specimen was blood. The receptors were gathered from a girl aged 10 to 17 with multiple sclerosis.

This clonotype was counted between two and nine times. The chain has TRBV27 and TRBJ2-1, with 8 bases that match TRBD2. Trimming removed 6 bases from V and 10 bases from J; junction bases left unmatched: 14. Germline lookup yields CDR1 MNHEY and CDR2 SMNVEV (reference sequence). This CDR3 is built from 15 residues. DNA of the CDR3: TGTGCCAGCAGGGCCCCCGGGACTAGTGGTCCAGAGCAGTTCTTC. This gives the protein CASRAPGTSGPEQFF.

This clonotype has only a few counts. The chain uses TRBV20-1 and TRBJ2-1, with 8 bases matching TRBD1. V lost 5 bases and J lost 2; bases outside the gene matches: 8. The CDR3 length is 15 residues. The V gene's germline CDR1 is DFQATT and CDR2 SNEGSKA (reference sequence). CDR3 nucleotide sequence: TGCAGTGCTCCCAGACAGGGGACGACCTACAATGAGCAGTTCTTC. Amino acid sequence: CSAPRQGTTYNEQFF.

This clonotype was seen a handful of times. The rearrangement joins TRBV7-3 to TRBJ2-1; D ambiguous. The germline V and J ends were trimmed by 1 base and 7 bases, with 14 bases remaining between them. CDR1 SGHTA and CDR2 FQGTGA come from the germline V gene. The CDR3 has 15 amino acids. The chain's CDR3 is CASSLRGPQVNEQFF. CDR3 bases: TGTGCCAGCAGCTTAAGAGGTCCCCAAGTGAATGAGCAGTTCTTC. Full variable domain (remainder filled in from reference TRBV7-3 and TRBJ2-1): GAGVSQTPSNKVTEKGKYVELRCDPISGHTALYWYRQSLGQGPEFLIYFQGTGAADDSGLPNDRFFAVRPEGSVSTLKIQRTERGDSAVYLCASSLRGPQVNEQFFGPGTRLTVL.

The chain's CDR3 is CASSLNRAGTSTDTQYF. In nucleotides, the CDR3 is TGTGCCAGCAGCTTAAACCGGGCGGGTACTAGCACAGATACGCAGTATTTT. The V and J genes are TRBV7-3 and TRBJ2-3; D is possibly TRBD2 (5 bases). Between the trimmed V and J ends, which lost 1 base and 0 bases, there was a span of 14 bases. The germline V gene encodes CDR1 SGHTA and CDR2 FQGTGA. CDR3 length: 17 residues.

V gene TRBV12-3 or TRBV12-4 combines with J gene TRBJ2-7; 7 nucleotides line up with TRBD2. The last part of the DNA fits TRBJ2-5 better; the J call may be wrong. CDR3 size: 15 residues. As DNA, the CDR3 is TGTGCCAGCAGTTTTGTGCTAGCGGACGAAGAGACCCAGTACTTC. Amino acid sequence: CASSFVLADEETQYF.

This clonotype has just a few counts. The gene calls are TRBV18 and TRBJ1-4; tentatively, D is TRBD1 (6 bases). This CDR3 contains 17 residues. The V and J ends lost 3 bases and 9 bases respectively, with 23 bases between them. Germline loops: CDR1 KGHSH, CDR2 LQKENI. The CDR3: CASSPDQQGLAVKKLFF. DNA for the CDR3: TGTGCCAGCTCACCGGATCAGCAGGGGTTGGCGGTGAAAAAACTGTTTTTT. Complete variable domain (other parts from reference TRBV18 and TRBJ1-4): NAGVMQNPRHLVRRRGQEARLRCSPMKGHSHVYWYRQLPEEGLKFMVYLQKENIIDESGMPKERFSAEFPKEGPSILRIQQVVRGDSAAYFCASSPDQQGLAVKKLFFGSGTQLSVL.

This clonotype was counted between two and nine times. The genes are TRBV20-1 and TRBJ2-7, with D possibly TRBD2 on 6 matching bases. From germline, CDR1 is DFQATT and CDR2 SNEGSKA (reference sequence). Trimming left V 5 bases short and J 2 bases short, with 10 bases between. The CDR3 is made up of 12 amino acids. CDR3: CSAPGVPYEQYF. In DNA, the CDR3 is TGCAGTGCTCCGGGAGTACCCTACGAGCAGTACTTC.

This clonotype was detected only a few times. The rearrangement joins TRBV24-1 to TRBJ2-1; 9 bases are a match to TRBD1. The V segment lost 1 base and the J segment 8 bases; nucleotides outside the gene matches: 5. The CDR3 contains 15 residues. Germline V lookup: CDR1 KGHDR, CDR2 SFDVKD. This CDR3 reads CATSDLNRGQHEQFF. The DNA for the CDR3 is TGTGCCACCAGTGATTTAAACAGGGGGCAACATGAGCAGTTCTTC.

The rearrangement links TRBV4-3 to TRBJ2-5, with TRBD2 identical over 10 bases. The end of the DNA aligns better with TRBJ2-7, so the J call may be wrong. This CDR3 region has 15 residues. Looked up from germline, CDR1 is LGHNA and CDR2 is YSLEER. The CDR3 region is CASSQSTSGNYEQYF. The CDR3 DNA follows: TGCGCCAGCAGCCAAAGCACTAGCGGGAATTACGAGCAGTACTTC.

This chain links TRBV30 with TRBJ2-7, with TRBD2 matching over 9 bases. This CDR3 comprises 14 residues. From germline, CDR1 is GTSNPN and CDR2 SVGIG (reference sequence). V lost 0 bases to trimming and J lost 3 bases; unmatched junction nucleotides: 3. Written as DNA, the CDR3 is TGTGCCTGGAGTGTATCTAGCGGGAACTACGAGCAGTACTTC. Translated: CAWSVSSGNYEQYF.